The clone carrying this TCR beta chain was observed once. This sample was included in a study of blood T cell repertoires in COVID-19. Authors' analysis steps: Amplification from reference gene primers served as the basis for estimated nucleated cell counts. TCRdb keeps only in-frame clones here, not all; method: immunoSEQ multiplex PCR. V and J calls and clone size are those listed in that table; D and trimming were worked out from the DNA. The table has 250,000 to 300,000 clones, approximately 91% seen once. The CDR3 spans 15 residues. Losses at the gene ends were 5 bases for V and 4 bases for J; bases not matched to a gene: 5. CDR1 is MNHEY, CDR2 SVGAGI, per germline.

The sequence derives from a woman between 35 and 50 years old with acute COVID-19. V and J are TRBV6-5 and TRBJ1-1, with 12 bases identical to TRBD1. Sequencing was done on a sample of PBMCs or T cells enriched from blood (not recorded which). The CDR3 DNA reads as TGTGCCAGCAGTCCGGGGACAGGGGGCCTCACTGAAGCTTTCTTT. Translating it yields CASSPGTGGLTEAFF.